This T cell receptor (beta chain) is drawn from a study of blood T cell repertoires in COVID-19. Across the whole study: Collection of acute and convalescent COVID-19 samples took place in the United States, Italy and Spain. Sources were T cells, B-cell-depleted T cells, or PBMCs; the material itself was cDNA or gDNA.

V lost 1 base, J lost 0 bases, and 7 bases lay in between. Germline V gene sequence: CDR1 SGHRS, CDR2 YFSETQ. There are 15 residues in the CDR3. Seattle cases were enrolled at active infection and followed longitudinally. Original data processing: Amplification of reference gene primers provided the estimated nucleated cell counts. Sequenced by immunoSEQ multiplex PCR; TCRdb stores in-frame clones only, minus some. The V and J calls and clone size are taken from that table; D and trimming were inferred from the DNA. The sample records a few hundred thousand clones, approximately 85% being singletons. This receptor was obtained from a human donor with COVID-19, enrolled during active disease. The donor label of this sample is uncertain. The chain employs TRBV5-1 and TRBJ2-2; D uncertain. Sequencing was done on a sample of peripheral blood. The CDR3 protein is CASSLLTANTGELFF. The CDR3 nucleotides are TGCGCCAGCAGCTTGTTAACAGCGAACACCGGGGAGCTGTTTTTT.